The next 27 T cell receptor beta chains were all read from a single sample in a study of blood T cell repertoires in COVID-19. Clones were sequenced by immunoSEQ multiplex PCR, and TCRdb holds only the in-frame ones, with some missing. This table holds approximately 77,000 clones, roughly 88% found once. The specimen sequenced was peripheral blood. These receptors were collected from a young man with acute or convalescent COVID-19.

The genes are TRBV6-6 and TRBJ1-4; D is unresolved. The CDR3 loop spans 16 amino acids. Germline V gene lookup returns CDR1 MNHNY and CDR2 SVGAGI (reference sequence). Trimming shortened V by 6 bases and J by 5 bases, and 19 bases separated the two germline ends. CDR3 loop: CASRFHGSAGNEKLFF. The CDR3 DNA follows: TGTGCCAGCAGATTCCACGGGAGCGCGGGGAATGAAAAACTGTTTTTT.

The CDR3 loop reads CASSLSGTEAFF. The CDR3 DNA reads as TGTGCCAGCAGTTTGTCCGGCACTGAAGCTTTCTTT. J is TRBJ1-1 and V is TRBV12-3 or TRBV12-4; D unclear. The CDR3 runs 12 residues. V shed 3 bases and J shed 4 bases, with 6 bases lying between them.

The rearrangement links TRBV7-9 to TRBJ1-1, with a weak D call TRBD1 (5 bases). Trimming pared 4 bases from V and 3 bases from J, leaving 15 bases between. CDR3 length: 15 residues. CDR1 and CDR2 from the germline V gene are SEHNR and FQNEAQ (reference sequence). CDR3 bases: TGTGCCAGCAGCTATAGGGGAATAGGGGACACTGAAGCTTTCTTT. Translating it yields CASSYRGIGDTEAFF.

The CDR3 loop is CASSPQGQGYYGYTF. The CDR3 DNA reads TGTGCCAGCAGCCCCCAGGGACAGGGATACTATGGCTACACCTTC. This rearrangement joins TRBV9 to TRBJ1-2; TRBD1 agrees at 9 bases. J was trimmed by 3 bases and V by 4 bases; bases with no gene match: 7. CDR3 length equals 15 residues. In germline, CDR1 is SGDLS, CDR2 YYNGEE.

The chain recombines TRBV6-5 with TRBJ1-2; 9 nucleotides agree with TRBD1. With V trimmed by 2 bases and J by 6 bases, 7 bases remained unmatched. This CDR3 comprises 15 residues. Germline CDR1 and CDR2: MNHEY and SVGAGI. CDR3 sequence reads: CASSYNRDRVHGYTF. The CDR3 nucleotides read TGTGCCAGCAGTTACAATCGGGACAGGGTGCATGGCTACACCTTC.

The CDR3 reads CASTGGAGGAETQYF. Here the CDR3 DNA reads TGTGCCAGCACCGGTGGAGCGGGTGGGGCAGAGACCCAGTACTTC. The J gene is TRBJ2-5, the V gene TRBV7-2; D possibly corresponds to TRBD2 (6 bases). Germline V gene data show CDR1 as SGHTA and CDR2 as FQGNSA. This CDR3 comprises 15 residues. V was cut by 7 bases and J by 4 bases, with 19 bases left in between. Full variable domain (remainder filled in from reference TRBV7-2 and TRBJ2-5): GAGVSQSPSNKVTEKGKDVELRCDPISGHTALYWYRQSLGQGLEFLIYFQGNSAPDKSGLPSDRFSAERTGGSVSTLTIQRTQQEDSAVYLCASTGGAGGAETQYFGPGTRLLVL.

The CDR3 sequence is CASIQLPTGERSPLHF. In nucleotides, the CDR3 is TGTGCCAGTATCCAATTGCCGACAGGCGAGCGCTCACCCCTCCACTTT. This chain connects TRBV6-6 to TRBJ1-6; perhaps TRBD1 as D (6 bases). The germline CDR1 and CDR2 sequences are MNHNY and SVGAGI (reference sequence). The CDR3 loop spans 16 amino acids. V lost 9 bases and J 10 bases, leaving 25 bases between the germline ends.

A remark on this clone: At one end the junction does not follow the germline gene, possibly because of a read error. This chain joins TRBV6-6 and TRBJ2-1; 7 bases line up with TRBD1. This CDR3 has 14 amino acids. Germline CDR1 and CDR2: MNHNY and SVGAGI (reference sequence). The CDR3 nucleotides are TGTACCAGCAGCCCCGGGACAGCATCGGGTGAGCAGTTCTTC. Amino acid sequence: CTSSPGTASGEQFF.

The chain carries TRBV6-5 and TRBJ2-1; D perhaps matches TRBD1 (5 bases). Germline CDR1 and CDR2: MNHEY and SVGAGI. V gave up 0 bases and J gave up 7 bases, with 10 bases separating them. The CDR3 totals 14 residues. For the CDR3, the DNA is TGTGCCAGCAGTTACTCGTCAGGGAAGAATGAGCAGTTCTTC. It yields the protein CASSYSSGKNEQFF.

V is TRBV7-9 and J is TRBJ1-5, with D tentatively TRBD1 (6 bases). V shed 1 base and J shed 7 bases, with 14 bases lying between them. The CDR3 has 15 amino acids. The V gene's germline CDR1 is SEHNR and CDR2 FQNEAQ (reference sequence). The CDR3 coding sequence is TGTGCCAGCAGCTTAGATTCCGGCAGGGGACAGCCCCAGCATTTT. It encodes CASSLDSGRGQPQHF.

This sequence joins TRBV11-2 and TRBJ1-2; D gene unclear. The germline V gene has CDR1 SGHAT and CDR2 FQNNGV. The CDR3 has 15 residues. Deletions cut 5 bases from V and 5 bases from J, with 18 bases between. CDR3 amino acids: CASSQSAGDGYGYTF. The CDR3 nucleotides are TGTGCCAGCAGCCAATCGGCCGGGGATGGGTATGGCTACACCTTC. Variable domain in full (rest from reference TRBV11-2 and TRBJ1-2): EAGVAQSPRYKIIEKRQSVAFWCNPISGHATLYWYQQILGQGPKLLIQFQNNGVVDDSQLPKDRFSAERLKGVDSTLKIQPAKLEDSAVYLCASSQSAGDGYGYTFGSGTRLTVV.

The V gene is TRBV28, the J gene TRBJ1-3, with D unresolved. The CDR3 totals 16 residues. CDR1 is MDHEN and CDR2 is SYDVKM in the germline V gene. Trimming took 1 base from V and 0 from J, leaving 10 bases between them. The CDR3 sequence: CASSLFHGSSGNTIYF. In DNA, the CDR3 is TGTGCCAGCAGTTTATTTCACGGGAGCTCTGGAAACACCATATATTTT.

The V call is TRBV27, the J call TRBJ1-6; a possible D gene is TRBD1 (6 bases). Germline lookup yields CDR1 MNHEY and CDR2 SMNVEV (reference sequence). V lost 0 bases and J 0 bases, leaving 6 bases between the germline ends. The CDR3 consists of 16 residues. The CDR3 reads CASSLSGGSYNSPLHF. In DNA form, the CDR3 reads TGTGCCAGCAGTTTATCAGGGGGCTCCTATAATTCACCCCTCCACTTT.

In nucleotides, the CDR3 is TGTGCCAGCAGCTTGGTTGGGGGGGGACCGCGCTACGAGCAGTACGTC. It translates to CASSLVGGGPRYEQYV. This rearrangement joins TRBV5-6 to TRBJ2-7; TRBD2 agrees at 7 bases. V lost 0 bases and J lost 3; bases outside the gene matches: 9. The CDR3 is 16 amino acids. Germline V gene data show CDR1 as SGHDT and CDR2 as YYEEEE.

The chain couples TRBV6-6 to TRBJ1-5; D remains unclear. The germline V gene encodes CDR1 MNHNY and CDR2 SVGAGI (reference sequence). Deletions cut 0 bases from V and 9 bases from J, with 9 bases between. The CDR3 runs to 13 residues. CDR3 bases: TGTGCCAGCAGTTACTCGTTGGGGAGGCCCCAGCATTTT. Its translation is CASSYSLGRPQHF.

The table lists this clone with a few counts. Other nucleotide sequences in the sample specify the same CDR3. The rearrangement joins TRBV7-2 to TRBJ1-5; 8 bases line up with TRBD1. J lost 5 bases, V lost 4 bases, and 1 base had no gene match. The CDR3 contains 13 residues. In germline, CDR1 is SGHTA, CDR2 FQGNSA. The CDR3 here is CASSYRGDQPQHF. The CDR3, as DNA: TGTGCCAGCAGCTACAGGGGGGATCAGCCCCAGCATTTT.

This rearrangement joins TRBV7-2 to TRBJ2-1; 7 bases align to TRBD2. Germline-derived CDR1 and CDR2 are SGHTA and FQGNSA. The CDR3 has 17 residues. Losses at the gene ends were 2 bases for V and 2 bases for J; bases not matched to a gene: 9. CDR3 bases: TGTGCCAGCAGCTTATCCCTACGGGCGGGGGCCTACAATGAGCAGTTCTTC. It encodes CASSLSLRAGAYNEQFF.

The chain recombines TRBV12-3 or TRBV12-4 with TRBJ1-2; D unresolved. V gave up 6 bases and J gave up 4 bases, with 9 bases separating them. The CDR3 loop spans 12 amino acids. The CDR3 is CASSKNTYGYTF. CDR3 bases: TGTGCCAGCAGCAAAAACACCTATGGCTACACCTTC.

CDR3 sequence reads: CASSRRGSYNEQFF. DNA for the CDR3: TGTGCCAGCAGTCGGCGGGGGAGCTACAATGAGCAGTTCTTC. The rearrangement joins TRBV25-1 to TRBJ2-1; 7 bases line up with TRBD2. The CDR3 runs to 14 residues. Unmatched junction bases numbered 4, after V lost 5 bases and J lost 3 bases. In germline, CDR1 is MGHDK, CDR2 SYGVNS. The full variable domain, in which reference TRBV25-1 and TRBJ2-1 provide the parts outside the CDR3, is EADIYQTPRYLVIGTGKKITLECSQTMGHDKMYWYQQDPGMELHLIHYSYGVNSTEKGDLSSESTVSRIRTEHFPLTLESARPSHTSQYLCASSRRGSYNEQFFGPGTRLTVL.

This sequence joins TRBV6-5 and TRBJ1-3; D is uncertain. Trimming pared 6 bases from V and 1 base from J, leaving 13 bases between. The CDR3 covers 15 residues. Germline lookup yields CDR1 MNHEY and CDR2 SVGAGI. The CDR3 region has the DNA TGTGCCAGCAGCCGACGGGTTACATCTGGAAACACCATATATTTT. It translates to CASSRRVTSGNTIYF.

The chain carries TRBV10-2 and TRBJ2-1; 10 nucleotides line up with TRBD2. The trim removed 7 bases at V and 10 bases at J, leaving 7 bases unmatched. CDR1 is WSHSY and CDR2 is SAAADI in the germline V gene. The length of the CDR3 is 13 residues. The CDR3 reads CASTSGGGGEQFF. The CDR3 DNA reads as TGCGCCAGCACTAGCGGGGGCGGGGGGGAGCAGTTCTTC.

For the CDR3, the DNA is TGCAGTGCTAGTGAGGGACAGCGAATATTAGAAGCTTTCTTT. Its translation is CSASEGQRILEAFF. The J gene is TRBJ1-1, the V gene TRBV20-1, with 7 bases that match TRBD1. J gave up 8 bases and V 3 bases, and 12 bases lay outside the gene matches. CDR1 is DFQATT, CDR2 SNEGSKA, per germline (reference sequence). CDR3 size: 14 residues.

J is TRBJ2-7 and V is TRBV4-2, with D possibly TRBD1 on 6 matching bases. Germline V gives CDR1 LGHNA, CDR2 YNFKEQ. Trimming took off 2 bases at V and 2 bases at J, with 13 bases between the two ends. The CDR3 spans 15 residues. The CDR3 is CASSQSAGDTYEQYF. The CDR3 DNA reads TGTGCCAGCAGCCAATCGGCAGGGGATACCTACGAGCAGTACTTC.

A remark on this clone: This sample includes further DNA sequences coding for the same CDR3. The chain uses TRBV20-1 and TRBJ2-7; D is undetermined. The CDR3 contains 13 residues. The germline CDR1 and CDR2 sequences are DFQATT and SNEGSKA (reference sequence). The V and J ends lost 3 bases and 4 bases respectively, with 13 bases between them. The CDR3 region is CSASGRGRYEQYV. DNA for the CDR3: TGCAGTGCTAGTGGCCGCGGAAGATACGAGCAGTACGTC.

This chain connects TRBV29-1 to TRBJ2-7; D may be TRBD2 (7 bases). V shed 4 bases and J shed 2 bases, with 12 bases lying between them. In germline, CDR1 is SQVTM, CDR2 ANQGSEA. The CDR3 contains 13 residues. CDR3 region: CSVVAGAPYEQYF. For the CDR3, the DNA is TGCAGCGTTGTTGCGGGGGCCCCCTACGAGCAGTACTTC.

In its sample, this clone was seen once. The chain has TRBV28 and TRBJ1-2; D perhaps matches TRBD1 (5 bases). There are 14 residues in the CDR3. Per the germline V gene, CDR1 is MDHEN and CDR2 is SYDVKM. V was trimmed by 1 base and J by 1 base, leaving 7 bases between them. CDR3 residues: CASSLYQGNYGYTF. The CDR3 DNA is TGTGCCAGCAGTTTATATCAGGGTAACTATGGCTACACCTTC.

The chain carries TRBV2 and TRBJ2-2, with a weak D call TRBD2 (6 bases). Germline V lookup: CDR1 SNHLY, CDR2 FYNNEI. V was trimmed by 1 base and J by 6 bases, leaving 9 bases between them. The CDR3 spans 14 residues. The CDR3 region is CASSEGRGPGELFF. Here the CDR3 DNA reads TGTGCCAGCAGTGAAGGGAGGGGTCCCGGGGAGCTGTTTTTT.